The source of this T cell receptor beta chain is a study of control samples from healthy donors and cancer patients. Method: immunoSEQ multiplex PCR; TCRdb's copy keeps in-frame clones and lacks some. The sample holds about 190,000 clones, around 90% seen once. The CDR3 extends over 13 amino acids. The germline CDR1 and CDR2 sequences are SGDLS and YYNGEE. V was cut by 2 bases and J by 2 bases, with 5 bases left in between. The TCR sequence derives from a man in his thirties or forties in good health. Sequences were obtained from blood. This sequence joins TRBV9 and TRBJ2-1, with D maybe TRBD1 (5 bases). The CDR3 reads CASSVDTYNEQFF. CDR3 bases: TGTGCCAGCAGCGTGGACACCTACAATGAGCAGTTCTTC.